This TCR beta chain was profiled in a study of shared clonotypes between healthy human individuals. Study as a whole: Donors had three CD4 naive, three CD4 memory, two CD8 naive and one CD8 memory plate apiece. Whole-study results and caveats: An effect of sequencing depth on clonotype sharing among donors was expected.

Naive CD8 cells were CD45RO-negative, positively selected for CCR7, excluding terminally differentiated effector memory CD45RA+ cells. CDR1 is MNHEY and CDR2 is SVGAGI in the germline V gene. Between the trimmed V and J ends, which lost 4 bases and 4 bases, there was a span of 5 bases. The CDR3 sequence is 11 residues long. On this clone: The antigen is not known. The sample carries other DNA sequences with the same CDR3.

Here immunoSEQ multiplex PCR was the method, and the copy in TCRdb shows in-frame clones only, minus some. The sample has around 2,100,000 clones; about 95% are singletons. The chain carries TRBV6-5 and TRBJ2-7; no reliable D call. The source is a man aged 18 to 29 in good health. What was sequenced was naive CD8+ T cells sorted from blood. The chain's CDR3 is CASSSPYEQYF. CDR3 sequence (DNA): TGTGCCAGCAGTTCCCCTTACGAGCAGTACTTC.